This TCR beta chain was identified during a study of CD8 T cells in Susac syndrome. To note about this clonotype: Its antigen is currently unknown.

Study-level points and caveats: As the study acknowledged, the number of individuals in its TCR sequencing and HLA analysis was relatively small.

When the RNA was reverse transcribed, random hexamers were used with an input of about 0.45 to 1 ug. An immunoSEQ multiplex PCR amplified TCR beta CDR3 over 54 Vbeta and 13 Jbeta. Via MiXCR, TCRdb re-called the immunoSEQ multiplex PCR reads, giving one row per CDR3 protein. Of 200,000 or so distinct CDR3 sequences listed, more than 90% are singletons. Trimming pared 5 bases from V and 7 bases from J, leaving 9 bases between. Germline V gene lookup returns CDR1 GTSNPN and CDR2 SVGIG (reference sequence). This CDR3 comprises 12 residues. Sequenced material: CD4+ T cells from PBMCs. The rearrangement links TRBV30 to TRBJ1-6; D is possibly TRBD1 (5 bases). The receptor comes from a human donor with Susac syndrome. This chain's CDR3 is CAWGRDNSPLHF. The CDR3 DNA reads TGTGCCTGGGGACGGGACAATTCACCCCTCCACTTT.